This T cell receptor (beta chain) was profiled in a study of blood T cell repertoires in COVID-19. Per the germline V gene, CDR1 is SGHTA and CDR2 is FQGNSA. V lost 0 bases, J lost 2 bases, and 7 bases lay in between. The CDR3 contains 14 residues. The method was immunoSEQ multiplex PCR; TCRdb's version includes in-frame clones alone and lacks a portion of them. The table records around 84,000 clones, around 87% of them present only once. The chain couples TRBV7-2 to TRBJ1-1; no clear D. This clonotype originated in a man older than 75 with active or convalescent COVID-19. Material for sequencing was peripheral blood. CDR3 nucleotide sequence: TGTGCCAGCAGCTTAGCATTAACAAACACTGAAGCTTTCTTT. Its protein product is CASSLALTNTEAFF. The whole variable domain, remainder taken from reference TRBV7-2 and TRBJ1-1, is GAGVSQSPSNKVTEKGKDVELRCDPISGHTALYWYRQSLGQGLEFLIYFQGNSAPDKSGLPSDRFSAERTGGSVSTLTIQRTQQEDSAVYLCASSLALTNTEAFFGQGTRLTVV.